There are a few counts of the clone carrying this T cell receptor (beta chain). The data were taken from a study of T cells after yellow fever vaccination. TCRdb redid the calling of the 5' RACE reads with MiXCR, one entry per CDR3 protein. Among some 320,000 distinct CDR3 sequences listed, roughly 4.3% were seen once. This CDR3 has 16 amino acids. Germline values: CDR1 SGHRS, CDR2 YFSETQ. V gave up 1 base and J gave up 8 bases, with 21 bases separating them. The sample consisted of PBMCs, taken 5 days after the yellow fever booster vaccination. The chain recombines TRBV5-1 with TRBJ1-2; D remains ambiguous. The sequence was collected from a man aged 18 to 30 who received the YFV17D yellow fever vaccine. CDR3: CASSLRAGEVPLGYTF. Here the CDR3 DNA reads TGCGCCAGCAGCTTGAGGGCTGGTGAAGTACCCTTAGGCTACACCTTC.